The present T cell receptor (beta chain) was sequenced within a study of blood T cell repertoires in COVID-19. Background on the study: The origin of the acute and convalescent COVID-19 samples was the United States, Italy and Spain. Sources were T cells, B-cell-depleted T cells, or PBMCs; the material itself was cDNA or gDNA.

Study processing details: For nucleated cells, counts were estimated from reference gene primer amplification. Clones were sequenced by immunoSEQ multiplex PCR, and TCRdb holds only the in-frame ones, with some missing. Clone size and V and J calls were adopted from that table, with D and trimming inferred from the DNA. The sample holds 200,000 to 250,000 clones, roughly 84% seen once. Sequenced material: peripheral blood. The source is a man aged 35 to 55 with active or convalescent COVID-19.

The CDR3 nucleotides are TGTGCCAGCAGTGTCAGCAGAGGGCCCGACAGGGCCATAGCCTACGAGCAGTACTTC. Protein sequence: CASSVSRGPDRAIAYEQYF. The J gene is TRBJ2-7, the V gene TRBV2, with 7 bases fitting TRBD1. V lost 4 bases to trimming and J lost 2 bases; unmatched junction nucleotides: 20. CDR3 length equals 19 residues. CDR1 is SNHLY, CDR2 FYNNEI, per germline. Filled out from reference TRBV2 and TRBJ2-7, the complete variable domain reads EPEVTQTPSHQVTQMGQEVILRCVPISNHLYFYWYRQILGQKVEFLVSFYNNEISEKSEIFDDQFSVERPDGSNFTLKIRSTKLEDSAMYFCASSVSRGPDRAIAYEQYFGPGTRLTVT.